These 14 T cell receptor beta chains originate from one sample sequenced in a study of OX40 agonist ivuxolimab in advanced cancers. Profiling relied on immunoSEQ multiplex PCR, and the TCRdb table lists in-frame clones only, not all of them. Of about 47,000 clones in the sample, 87% were seen once. The specimen was CD4+ or CD8+ T cells sorted from blood, collected in a trial of the OX40 agonist ivuxolimab. These receptors were obtained from an adult with an advanced solid tumor such as melanoma, head and neck, liver or kidney cancer.

V and J are TRBV15 and TRBJ2-5, with D possibly being TRBD2 (7 bases). The V gene lost 0 bases and the J gene lost 11 bases, with 10 bases spanning the gap. The CDR3 spans 12 residues. CDR1 LNHNV and CDR2 YYDKDF come from the germline V gene (reference sequence). The CDR3 DNA follows: TGTGCCACCAGCAGAGATGGGAGGGGGCAGTACTTC. It yields the protein CATSRDGRGQYF.

This chain connects TRBV6-6 to TRBJ1-4; the match to TRBD1 covers 7 bases. The germline V gene has CDR1 MNHNY and CDR2 SVGAGI (reference sequence). The CDR3 is 14 amino acids. V was pared by 5 bases and J by 5 bases, with 5 bases of the junction left unmatched. CDR3 in amino acids: CASSPQGSNEKLFF. The CDR3 DNA sequence: TGTGCCAGCAGTCCACAGGGGTCGAATGAAAAACTGTTTTTT.

The V call is TRBV11-1, the J call TRBJ2-7; 8 nucleotides match TRBD1. From germline, CDR1 is SGHAT and CDR2 FQDESV (reference sequence). The V segment lost 5 bases and the J segment 5 bases; nucleotides outside the gene matches: 11. The CDR3 runs 15 residues. CDR3 protein: CASSQRTGQYDEQYF. The DNA for the CDR3 is TGTGCCAGCAGCCAACGGACAGGGCAATACGACGAGCAGTACTTC.

The chain is built from TRBV7-8 and TRBJ2-1; unclear D gene. V gave up 0 bases and J gave up 9 bases, with 15 bases separating them. Germline-derived CDR1 and CDR2 are SGHVS and FQNEAQ. The CDR3 consists of 15 residues. The CDR3 region has the DNA TGTGCCAGCAGCTTAGCGGCAGGCTCCTCCCGTGAGCAGTTCTTC. Protein: CASSLAAGSSREQFF.

The J gene is TRBJ2-7, the V gene TRBV10-3; TRBD2 aligns across 7 bases. Trimming at V came to 5 bases and at J to 8 bases, leaving 15 bases not matched to a gene. CDR3 length equals 15 residues. The germline V gene encodes CDR1 ENHRY and CDR2 SYGVKD. In DNA, the CDR3 is TGTGCCATCAGTCCTGGGGGAGGGAAGGAAGGGCAGCAGTACTTC. Amino acids: CAISPGGGKEGQQYF.

The chain recombines TRBV19 with TRBJ2-2; D tentatively reads TRBD1 or TRBD2 (6 bases each). This CDR3 is built from 15 residues. In germline, CDR1 is LNHDA, CDR2 SQIVND (reference sequence). The V end was cut by 6 bases, the J end by 1 base, with 12 bases between. The CDR3 DNA reads TGTGCCAGTAGCCCCAGGGGACTGAACACCGGGGAGCTGTTTTTT. Translating it yields CASSPRGLNTGELFF.

This clone appeared a few times. The V call is TRBV10-3, the J call TRBJ1-5; D possibly corresponds to TRBD1 (5 bases). V lost 3 bases, J lost 2 bases, and 8 bases lay in between. This CDR3 is built from 14 residues. From germline, CDR1 is ENHRY and CDR2 SYGVKD. The CDR3, as DNA: TGTGCCATCAGTGACAGGGCTGGCAATCAGCCCCAGCATTTT. Translating it yields CAISDRAGNQPQHF.

This clone was detected a few times. This chain uses TRBV5-1 with TRBJ2-5, with D hard to call. Per germline, CDR1 SGHRS and CDR2 YFSETQ. The length of the CDR3 is 11 residues. The V and J ends lost 4 bases and 13 bases respectively, with 14 bases between them. The CDR3 bases are TGCGCCAGCAGCACGGAGACTCGCCTGTACTTC. It yields the protein CASSTETRLYF.

This clone has a handful of counts. The chain combines TRBV14 with TRBJ2-1; 9 bases map to TRBD2. The CDR3 is 15 residues long. CDR1 SGHDN and CDR2 FVKESK come from the germline V gene. The V and J ends lost 4 bases and 9 bases, in that order; junction bases with no gene match: 10. This chain's CDR3 is CASSRSSGVRGEQFF. The CDR3 coding sequence is TGTGCCAGCAGCCGATCTAGCGGGGTAAGGGGTGAGCAGTTCTTC.

The V call is TRBV7-2, the J call TRBJ2-6; D not resolved. The germline V gene has CDR1 SGHTA and CDR2 FQGNSA. The CDR3 consists of 15 residues. The ends were cut back, 5 bases at V and 1 base at J, with 9 bases in the middle. For the CDR3, the DNA is TGTGCCAGCAGCAAAAGGGAATCTGGGGCCAACGTCCTGACTTTC. Translating it yields CASSKRESGANVLTF.

The gene calls are TRBV18 and TRBJ2-3; 9 positions agree with TRBD1. CDR3 length equals 15 residues. Germline V gene data show CDR1 as KGHSH and CDR2 as LQKENI. V lost 7 bases and J lost 4; bases outside the gene matches: 9. CDR3 in DNA: TGTGCCAGCTTACGGGACAGGGCGATGGCAGATACGCAGTATTTT. This codes for CASLRDRAMADTQYF.

The rearrangement uses TRBV10-2 and TRBJ2-5; D is tentatively TRBD1 or TRBD2 (6 bases each). The germline gives CDR1 WSHSY, CDR2 SAAADI. CDR3 length: 14 amino acids. V dropped 4 bases and J dropped 5 bases, with 14 bases sitting between them. This CDR3 is CASSVSGARETQYF. The CDR3 nucleotides are TGCGCCAGCAGTGTGTCGGGGGCGAGGGAGACCCAGTACTTC.

This chain joins TRBV27 and TRBJ1-5; D perhaps matches TRBD1 (5 bases). Germline lookup yields CDR1 MNHEY and CDR2 SMNVEV (reference sequence). The CDR3 is 16 amino acids. Trimming cost V 0 bases and J 1 base, with 10 bases left between them. The CDR3 DNA reads as TGTGCCAGCAGTTTATCTCCACGACAGAGCAATCAGCCCCAGCATTTT. It translates to CASSLSPRQSNQPQHF.

V is TRBV5-1 and J is TRBJ2-3, with TRBD1 matching 8 bases. Per germline, CDR1 SGHRS and CDR2 YFSETQ. This CDR3 spans 16 amino acids. V shed 5 bases and J 4 bases; nucleotides not matched to a gene: 12. CDR3 DNA: TGCGCCAGCAGGGCCGAGAGGGGCAGGGGGCCAGATACGCAGTATTTT. This gives the protein CASRAERGRGPDTQYF.